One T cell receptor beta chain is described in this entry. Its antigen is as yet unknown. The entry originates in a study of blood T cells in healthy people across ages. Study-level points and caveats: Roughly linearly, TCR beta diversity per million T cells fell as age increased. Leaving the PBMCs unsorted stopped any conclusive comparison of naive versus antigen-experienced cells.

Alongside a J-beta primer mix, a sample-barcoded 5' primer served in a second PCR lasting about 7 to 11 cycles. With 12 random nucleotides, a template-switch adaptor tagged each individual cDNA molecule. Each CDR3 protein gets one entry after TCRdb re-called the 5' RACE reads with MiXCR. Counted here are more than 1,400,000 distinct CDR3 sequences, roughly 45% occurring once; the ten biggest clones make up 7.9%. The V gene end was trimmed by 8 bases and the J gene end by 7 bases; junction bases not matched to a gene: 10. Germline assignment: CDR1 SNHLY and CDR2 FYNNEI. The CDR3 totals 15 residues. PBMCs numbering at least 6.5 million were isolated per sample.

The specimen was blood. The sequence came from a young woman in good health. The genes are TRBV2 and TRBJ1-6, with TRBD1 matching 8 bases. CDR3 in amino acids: CASLDRGRRNSPLHF. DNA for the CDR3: TGTGCCAGCCTCGACAGGGGAAGAAGGAATTCACCCCTCCACTTT.